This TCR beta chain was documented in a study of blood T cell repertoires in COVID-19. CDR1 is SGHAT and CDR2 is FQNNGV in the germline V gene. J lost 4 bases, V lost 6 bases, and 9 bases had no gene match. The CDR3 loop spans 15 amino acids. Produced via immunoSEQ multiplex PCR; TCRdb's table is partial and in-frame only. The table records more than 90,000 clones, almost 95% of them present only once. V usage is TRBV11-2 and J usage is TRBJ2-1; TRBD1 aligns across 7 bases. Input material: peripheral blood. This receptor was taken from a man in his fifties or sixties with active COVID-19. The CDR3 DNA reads TGTGCCAGCAGGATGTTGAGGGGGCGGTACAATGAGCAGTTCTTC. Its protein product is CASRMLRGRYNEQFF.